These T cell receptor beta chains were read from a single sample in a study of Ad26.COV2.S vaccination and SARS-CoV-2 variants. Produced via immunoSEQ multiplex PCR; TCRdb's table is partial and in-frame only. The data contain about 410,000 clones, approximately 91% of them singletons. Sequencing was performed on peripheral blood, taken in a trial of Ad26.COV2.S vaccine versus placebo. The receptors here all came from a person aged 18 to 65 who received the Ad26.COV2.S COVID-19 vaccine or a placebo. CDR3s include the opening cysteine and the closing phenylalanine or tryptophan. Fields, in order: D gene, V gene, J gene, clone size, CDR3 DNA, CDR3 protein. The D gene is left open where the match is weak. The size entry is marked missing in some rows and otherwise reads once, few, many or a size class.

d_call: TRBD2; v_call: TRBV4-1; j_call: TRBJ2-3; clone_size: -; cdr3_nt: TGCGCCAGCAGCACAACCCCGTTGCGGGAGGGCCCAGGGGCCCTTACAGATACGCAGTATTTT; cdr3_aa: CASSTTPLREGPGALTDTQYF
d_call: -; v_call: TRBV12-3/TRBV12-4; j_call: TRBJ1-1; clone_size: -; cdr3_nt: TGTGCCAGCAGTTTAGCGGCCGAAGCTTTCTTT; cdr3_aa: CASSLAAEAFF
d_call: -; v_call: TRBV30; j_call: TRBJ1-6; clone_size: -; cdr3_nt: TGTGCCTGGATCCCCAAAGGGAGCGGATCACCCCTCCACTTT; cdr3_aa: CAWIPKGSGSPLHF
d_call: TRBD1; v_call: TRBV7-9; j_call: TRBJ1-2; clone_size: -; cdr3_nt: TGTGCCAGCAGCCCCGATGGACAGGGATACTATGGCTACACCTTC; cdr3_aa: CASSPDGQGYYGYTF
d_call: -; v_call: TRBV19; j_call: TRBJ1-1; clone_size: once; cdr3_nt: TGTGCCAGTAGTATAGGCCAGGGAGTATGGACTGAAGCTTTCTTT; cdr3_aa: CASSIGQGVWTEAFF
d_call: -; v_call: TRBV19; j_call: TRBJ2-5; clone_size: -; cdr3_nt: TGTGCCAGTAGTAGGGACGTTCAAGAGACCCAGTACTTC; cdr3_aa: CASSRDVQETQYF
d_call: TRBD2; v_call: TRBV30; j_call: TRBJ2-2; clone_size: -; cdr3_nt: TGTGCCTGGAGTAAAAGCGGGAGCCTCACCGGGGAGCTGTTTTTT; cdr3_aa: CAWSKSGSLTGELFF
d_call: -; v_call: TRBV24-1; j_call: TRBJ2-7; clone_size: -; cdr3_nt: TGTGCCACCAGTGATTTCAGGGGAGGCGGCCTCGAGCAGTACTTC; cdr3_aa: CATSDFRGGGLEQYF
d_call: -; v_call: TRBV3-1/TRBV3-2; j_call: TRBJ2-1; clone_size: -; cdr3_nt: TGTGCCAGCAGCCAAGTCGGGATCTACAATGAGCAGTTCTTC; cdr3_aa: CASSQVGIYNEQFF
d_call: TRBD1; v_call: TRBV4-3; j_call: TRBJ1-1; clone_size: few; cdr3_nt: TGCGCCAGCAGCCAAGATTCGGCAGGGGGCACTGAAGCTTTCTTT; cdr3_aa: CASSQDSAGGTEAFF
d_call: -; v_call: TRBV30; j_call: TRBJ1-1; clone_size: -; cdr3_nt: TGTGCCTGGACGAGGGGCTTGAACACTGAAGCTTTCTTT; cdr3_aa: CAWTRGLNTEAFF
d_call: -; v_call: TRBV11-1; j_call: TRBJ2-5; clone_size: -; cdr3_nt: TGTGCCAGCAGCACCGGGGACTTGGGGGAGACCCAGTACTTC; cdr3_aa: CASSTGDLGETQYF